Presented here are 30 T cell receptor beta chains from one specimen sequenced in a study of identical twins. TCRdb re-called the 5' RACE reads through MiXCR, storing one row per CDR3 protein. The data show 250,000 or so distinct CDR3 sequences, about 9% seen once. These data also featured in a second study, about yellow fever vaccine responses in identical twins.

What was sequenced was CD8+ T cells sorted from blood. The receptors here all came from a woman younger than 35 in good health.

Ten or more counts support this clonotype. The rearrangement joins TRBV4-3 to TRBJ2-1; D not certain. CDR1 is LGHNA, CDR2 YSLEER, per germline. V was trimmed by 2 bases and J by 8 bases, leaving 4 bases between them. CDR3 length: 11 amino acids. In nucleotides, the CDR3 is TGCGCCAGCAGCCAACTCGATGAGCAGTTCTTC. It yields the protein CASSQLDEQFF.

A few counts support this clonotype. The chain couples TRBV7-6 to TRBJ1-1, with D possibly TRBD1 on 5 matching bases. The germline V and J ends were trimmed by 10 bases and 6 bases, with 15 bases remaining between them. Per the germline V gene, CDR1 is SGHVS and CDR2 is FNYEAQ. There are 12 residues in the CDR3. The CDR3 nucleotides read TGTGCCACCGGCTGGGGGGGTGCTGAAGCTTTCTTT. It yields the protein CATGWGGAEAFF.

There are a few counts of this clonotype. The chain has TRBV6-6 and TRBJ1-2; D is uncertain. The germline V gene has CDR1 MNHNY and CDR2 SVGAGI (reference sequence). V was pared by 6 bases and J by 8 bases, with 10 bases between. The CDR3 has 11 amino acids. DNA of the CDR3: TGTGCCAGCAGAAGTCTGGAAGGCTACACCTTC. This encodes CASRSLEGYTF.

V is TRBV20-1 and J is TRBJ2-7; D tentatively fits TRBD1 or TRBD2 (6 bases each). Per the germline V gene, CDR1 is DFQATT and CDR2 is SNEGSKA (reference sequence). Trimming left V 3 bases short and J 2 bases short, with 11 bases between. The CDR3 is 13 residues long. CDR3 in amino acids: CSASGGFTYEQYF. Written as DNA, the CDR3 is TGCAGTGCTAGCGGGGGCTTCACCTACGAGCAGTACTTC.

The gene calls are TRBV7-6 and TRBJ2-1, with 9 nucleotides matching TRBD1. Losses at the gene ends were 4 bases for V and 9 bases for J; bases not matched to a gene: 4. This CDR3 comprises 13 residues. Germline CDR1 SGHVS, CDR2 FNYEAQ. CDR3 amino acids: CASSSGQGGEQFF. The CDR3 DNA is TGTGCCAGCAGCTCGGGACAGGGTGGTGAGCAGTTCTTC.

CDR3 residues: CATSALAAQVNEQFF. Here the CDR3 DNA reads TGTGCCACCAGTGCCCTAGCCGCTCAGGTGAATGAGCAGTTCTTC. This rearrangement joins TRBV24-1 to TRBJ2-1, with a weak D call TRBD2 (5 bases). The germline V gene has CDR1 KGHDR and CDR2 SFDVKD. There are 15 residues in the CDR3. Trimming took off 5 bases at V and 7 bases at J, with 17 bases between the two ends.

CDR3 coding DNA: TGTGCCAGCAGCTTAGGTTTTGGACAGGTCGTTCTTGGGGCCAACGTCCTGACTTTC. Its protein product is CASSLGFGQVVLGANVLTF. The chain combines TRBV11-2 with TRBJ2-6; 7 nucleotides match TRBD1. This CDR3 comprises 19 residues. V was pared by 1 base and J by 3 bases, with 12 bases of the junction left unmatched. Germline CDR1 and CDR2: SGHAT and FQNNGV. The variable domain in full, with the rest retrieved from reference TRBV11-2 and TRBJ2-6, is EAGVAQSPRYKIIEKRQSVAFWCNPISGHATLYWYQQILGQGPKLLIQFQNNGVVDDSQLPKDRFSAERLKGVDSTLKIQPAKLEDSAVYLCASSLGFGQVVLGANVLTFGAGSRLTVL.

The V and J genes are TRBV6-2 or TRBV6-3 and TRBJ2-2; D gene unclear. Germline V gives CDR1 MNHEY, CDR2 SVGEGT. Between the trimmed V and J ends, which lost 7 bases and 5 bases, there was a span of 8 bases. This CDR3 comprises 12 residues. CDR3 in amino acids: CASTAGTGELFF. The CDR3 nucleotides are TGTGCCAGCACCGCCGGAACCGGGGAGCTGTTTTTT.

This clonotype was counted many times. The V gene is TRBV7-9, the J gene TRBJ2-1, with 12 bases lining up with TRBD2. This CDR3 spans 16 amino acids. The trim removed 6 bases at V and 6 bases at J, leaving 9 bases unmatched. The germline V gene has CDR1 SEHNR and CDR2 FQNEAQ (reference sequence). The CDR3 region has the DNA TGTGCCAGCAGATCCGGACTAGCGGGAAGGGGCAATGAGCAGTTCTTC. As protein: CASRSGLAGRGNEQFF.

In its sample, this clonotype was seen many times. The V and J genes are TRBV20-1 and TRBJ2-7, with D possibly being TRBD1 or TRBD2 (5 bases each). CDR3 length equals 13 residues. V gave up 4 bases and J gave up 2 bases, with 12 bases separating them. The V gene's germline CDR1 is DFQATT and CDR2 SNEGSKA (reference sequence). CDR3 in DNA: TGCAGTGCTACCGGGACGACCACCTACGAGCAGTACTTC. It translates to CSATGTTTYEQYF.

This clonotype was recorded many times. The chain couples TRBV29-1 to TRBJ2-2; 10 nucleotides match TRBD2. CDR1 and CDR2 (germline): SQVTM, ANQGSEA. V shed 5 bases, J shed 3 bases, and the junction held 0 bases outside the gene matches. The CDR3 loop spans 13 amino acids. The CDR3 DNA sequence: TGCAGCGTTCTAGCGGGAGACACCGGGGAGCTGTTTTTT. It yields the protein CSVLAGDTGELFF.

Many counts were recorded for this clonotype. DNA for the CDR3: TGTGCCAGCAGTGAACGGGGGGGCGCGATGGGTGAGCAGTTCTTC. This encodes CASSERGGAMGEQFF. J is TRBJ2-1 and V is TRBV6-4; 8 nucleotides align to TRBD2. Germline-derived CDR1 and CDR2 are MRHNA and SNTAGT. The CDR3 sequence is 15 residues long. J was trimmed by 9 bases and V by 3 bases; bases with no gene match: 10.

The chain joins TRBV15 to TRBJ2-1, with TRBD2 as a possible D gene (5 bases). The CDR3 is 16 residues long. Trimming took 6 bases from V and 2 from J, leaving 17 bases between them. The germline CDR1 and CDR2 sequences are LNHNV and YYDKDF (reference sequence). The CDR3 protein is CATSSNRDSAYNEQFF. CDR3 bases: TGTGCCACCAGTAGCAACCGGGATTCTGCCTACAATGAGCAGTTCTTC.

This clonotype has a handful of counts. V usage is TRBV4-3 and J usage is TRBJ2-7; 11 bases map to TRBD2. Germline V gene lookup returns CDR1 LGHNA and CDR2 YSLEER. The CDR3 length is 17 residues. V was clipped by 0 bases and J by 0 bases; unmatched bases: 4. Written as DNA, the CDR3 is TGCGCCAGCAGCCAAGAGGTCACTAGCGGGAGCTCCTACGAGCAGTACTTC. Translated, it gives CASSQEVTSGSSYEQYF.

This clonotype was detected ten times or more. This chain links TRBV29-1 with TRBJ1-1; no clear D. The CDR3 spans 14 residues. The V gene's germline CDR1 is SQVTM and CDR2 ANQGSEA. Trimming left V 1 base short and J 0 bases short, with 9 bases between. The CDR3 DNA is TGCAGCGTTGAAGGGGGTCTCCTGAACACTGAAGCTTTCTTT. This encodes CSVEGGLLNTEAFF.

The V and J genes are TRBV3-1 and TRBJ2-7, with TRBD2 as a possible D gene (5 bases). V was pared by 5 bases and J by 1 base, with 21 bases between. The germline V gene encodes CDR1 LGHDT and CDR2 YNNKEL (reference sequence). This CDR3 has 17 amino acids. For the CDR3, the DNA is TGTGCCAGCAGCGAGCTTTGGTCTGGCGGGCGGTCCTACGAGCAGTACTTC. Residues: CASSELWSGGRSYEQYF.

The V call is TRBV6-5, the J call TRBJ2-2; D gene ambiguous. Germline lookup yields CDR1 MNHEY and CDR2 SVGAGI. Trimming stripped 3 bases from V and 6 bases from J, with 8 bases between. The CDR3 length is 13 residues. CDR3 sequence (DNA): TGTGCCAGCAGTTATAGGGTGTCCGGGGAGCTGTTTTTT. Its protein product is CASSYRVSGELFF.

CDR3 amino acids: CASSQSGSGTIYNEQFF. The CDR3 bases are TGTGCCAGCAGCCAATCAGGTAGCGGGACAATCTACAATGAGCAGTTCTTC. The chain couples TRBV7-9 to TRBJ2-1; 8 nucleotides line up with TRBD2. V shed 5 bases, J shed 3 bases, and the junction held 12 bases outside the gene matches. Germline assignment: CDR1 SEHNR and CDR2 FQNEAQ (reference sequence). There are 17 residues in the CDR3. The full variable domain, rest sourced from reference TRBV7-9 and TRBJ2-1, is DTGVSQNPRHKITKRGQNVTFRCDPISEHNRLYWYRQTLGQGPEFLTYFQNEAQLEKSRLLSDRFSAERPKGSFSTLEIQRTEQGDSAMYLCASSQSGSGTIYNEQFFGPGTRLTVL.

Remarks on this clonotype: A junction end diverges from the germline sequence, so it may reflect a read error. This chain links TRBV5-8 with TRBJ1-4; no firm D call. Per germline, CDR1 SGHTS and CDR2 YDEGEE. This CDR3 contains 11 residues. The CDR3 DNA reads TGTGCCAGCAGCCAGGTACAGAAGGGTGTTTTT. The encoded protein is CASSQVQKGVF.

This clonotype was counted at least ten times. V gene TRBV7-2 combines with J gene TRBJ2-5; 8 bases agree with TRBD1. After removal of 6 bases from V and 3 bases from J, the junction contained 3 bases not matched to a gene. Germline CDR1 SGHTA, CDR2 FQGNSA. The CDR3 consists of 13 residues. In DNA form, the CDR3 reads TGTGCCAGCAGGCAGGGGGCAGAAGAGACCCAGTACTTC. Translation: CASRQGAEETQYF.

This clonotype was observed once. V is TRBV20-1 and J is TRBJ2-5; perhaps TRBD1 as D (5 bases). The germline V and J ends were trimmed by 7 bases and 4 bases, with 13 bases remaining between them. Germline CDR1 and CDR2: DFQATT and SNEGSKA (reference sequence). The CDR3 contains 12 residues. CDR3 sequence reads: CSGDFRGETQYF. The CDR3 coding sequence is TGCAGTGGAGATTTTAGGGGAGAGACCCAGTACTTC.

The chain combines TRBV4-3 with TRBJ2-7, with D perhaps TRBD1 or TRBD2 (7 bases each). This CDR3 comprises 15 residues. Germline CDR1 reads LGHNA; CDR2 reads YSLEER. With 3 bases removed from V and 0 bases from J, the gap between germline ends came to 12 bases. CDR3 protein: CASSHSRGGSYEQYF. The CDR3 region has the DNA TGCGCCAGCAGCCACAGCAGGGGGGGCTCCTACGAGCAGTACTTC.

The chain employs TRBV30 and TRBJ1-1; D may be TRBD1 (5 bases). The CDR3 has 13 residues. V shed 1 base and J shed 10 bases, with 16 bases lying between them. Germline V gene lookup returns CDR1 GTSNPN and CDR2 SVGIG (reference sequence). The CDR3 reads CAWSEQDWIVAFF. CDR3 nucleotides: TGTGCCTGGAGTGAACAGGATTGGATTGTAGCTTTCTTT.

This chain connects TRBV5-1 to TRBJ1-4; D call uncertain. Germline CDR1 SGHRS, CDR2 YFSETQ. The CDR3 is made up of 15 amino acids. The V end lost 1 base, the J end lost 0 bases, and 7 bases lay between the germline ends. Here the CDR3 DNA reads TGCGCCAGCAGCTTGACAGTTGCAACTAATGAAAAACTGTTTTTT. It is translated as CASSLTVATNEKLFF.

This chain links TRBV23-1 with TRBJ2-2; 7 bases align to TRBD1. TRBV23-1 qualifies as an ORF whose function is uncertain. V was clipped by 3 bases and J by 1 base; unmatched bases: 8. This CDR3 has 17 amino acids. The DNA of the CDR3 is TGCGCCAGCAGTCACATCGGGGACAGCAAGAACACCGGGGAGCTGTTTTTT. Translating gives CASSHIGDSKNTGELFF.

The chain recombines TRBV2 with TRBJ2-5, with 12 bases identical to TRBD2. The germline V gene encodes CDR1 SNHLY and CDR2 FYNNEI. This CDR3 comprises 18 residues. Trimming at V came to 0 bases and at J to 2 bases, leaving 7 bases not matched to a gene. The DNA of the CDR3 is TGTGCCAGCAGTGAAGCGGAGCTAGCGGGGGGGCTTCAAGAGACCCAGTACTTC. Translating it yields CASSEAELAGGLQETQYF. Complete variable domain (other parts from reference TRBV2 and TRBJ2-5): EPEVTQTPSHQVTQMGQEVILRCVPISNHLYFYWYRQILGQKVEFLVSFYNNEISEKSEIFDDQFSVERPDGSNFTLKIRSTKLEDSAMYFCASSEAELAGGLQETQYFGPGTRLLVL.

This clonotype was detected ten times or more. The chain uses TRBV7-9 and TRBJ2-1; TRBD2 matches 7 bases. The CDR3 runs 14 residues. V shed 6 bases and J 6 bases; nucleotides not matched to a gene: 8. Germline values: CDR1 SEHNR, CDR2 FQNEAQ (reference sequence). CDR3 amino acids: CASRDSGFPNEQFF. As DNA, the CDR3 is TGTGCCAGCAGAGATAGCGGGTTCCCCAATGAGCAGTTCTTC.

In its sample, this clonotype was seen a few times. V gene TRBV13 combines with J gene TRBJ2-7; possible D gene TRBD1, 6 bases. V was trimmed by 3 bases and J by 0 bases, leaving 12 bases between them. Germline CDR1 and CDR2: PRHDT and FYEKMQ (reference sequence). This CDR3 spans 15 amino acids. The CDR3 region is CASSFAGESSYEQYF. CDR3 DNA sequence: TGTGCCAGCAGCTTTGCAGGGGAGAGCTCCTACGAGCAGTACTTC.

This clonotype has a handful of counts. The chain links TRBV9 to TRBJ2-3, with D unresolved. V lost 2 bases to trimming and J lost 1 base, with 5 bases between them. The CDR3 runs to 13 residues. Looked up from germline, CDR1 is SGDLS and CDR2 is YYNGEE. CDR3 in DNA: TGTGCCAGCAGCGTGTCTGGCACAGATACGCAGTATTTT. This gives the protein CASSVSGTDTQYF.

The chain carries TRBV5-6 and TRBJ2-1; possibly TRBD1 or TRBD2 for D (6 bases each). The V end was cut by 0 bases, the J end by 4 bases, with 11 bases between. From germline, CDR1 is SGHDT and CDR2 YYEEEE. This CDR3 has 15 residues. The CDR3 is CASSLGLGGYNEQFF. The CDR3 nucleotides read TGTGCCAGCAGCTTGGGACTAGGGGGATACAATGAGCAGTTCTTC.